Reported below is one T cell receptor (beta chain). Germline CDR1 and CDR2: MNHEY and SMNVEV (reference sequence). This CDR3 comprises 13 residues. Trimming left V 2 bases short and J 2 bases short, with 6 bases between. The data stem from a study of OX40 agonist ivuxolimab in advanced cancers. The repertoire was sequenced with immunoSEQ multiplex PCR; TCRdb's copy has only in-frame clones and lacks some. Here the sample spans 90,000 or so clones, 90% to 95% being singletons. The rearrangement joins TRBV27 to TRBJ2-5; D gene ambiguous. The starting material was CD4+ or CD8+ T cells sorted from blood, obtained in a trial of the OX40 agonist ivuxolimab. This receptor was identified in an adult with an advanced solid tumor such as melanoma, head and neck, liver or kidney cancer. CDR3 sequence: CASSLGFQETQYF. The CDR3 DNA sequence: TGTGCCAGCAGTTTAGGCTTTCAAGAGACCCAGTACTTC.